A single sample is the source of the 19 T cell receptor beta chains below, sequenced in a study of T cells in Graves' hyperthyroidism and ophthalmopathy. The CDR3 regions of TCR beta were amplified from RNA transcripts. Using the HTBI primer set, a first-round RT-PCR was run on the TCR CDR3. TCRdb passed the multiplex PCR reads through MiXCR, listing each CDR3 protein once. Among around 600,000 distinct CDR3 sequences, 15% to 18% were seen once, and the ten largest hold under 8%. Sequencing input: blood. The source of these receptors is a woman in her 30s with Graves' hyperthyroidism.

This clonotype has at least ten counts. The chain employs TRBV20-1 and TRBJ2-1; D is undetermined. This CDR3 contains 17 residues. Per the germline V gene, CDR1 is DFQATT and CDR2 is SNEGSKA (reference sequence). V was trimmed by 1 base and J by 0 bases, leaving 16 bases between them. The CDR3 sequence is CSARASTLLSSYNEQFF. The CDR3 DNA is TGCAGTGCTAGAGCTTCAACGCTCCTGAGCTCCTACAATGAGCAGTTCTTC.

This clonotype occurred once. The conserved phenylalanine or tryptophan normally closing the CDR3 is absent here, so this likely arose from a read error. J is TRBJ2-5 and V is TRBV7-8; a possible D gene is TRBD2 (5 bases). Trimming removed 1 base from V and 2 bases from J, with 11 bases in between. CDR3 length equals 15 residues. Germline-derived CDR1 and CDR2 are SGHVS and FQNEAQ. The DNA for the CDR3 is TGTGCCAGCAGCTTAGTCGGATCGGGACAAGAGACCCAGTACCTC. It encodes CASSLVGSGQETQYL.

This clonotype was recorded many times. The chain links TRBV12-3 or TRBV12-4 to TRBJ1-5; possible D gene TRBD1, 5 bases. There are 12 residues in the CDR3. Trimming pared 4 bases from V and 12 bases from J, leaving 13 bases between. CDR3 bases: TGTGCCAGCAGTTCCTCCGAGGGACGCCAGCATTTT. Amino acid sequence: CASSSSEGRQHF.

Here the CDR3 reads CASSYGTGSFEQFF. The CDR3 DNA follows: TGTGCCAGCAGTTATGGGACAGGGAGCTTTGAACAGTTCTTC. The chain has TRBV6-9 and TRBJ2-1, with 9 bases matching TRBD1. Trimming took 2 bases from V and 13 from J; bases not matched to a gene: 9. The V gene's germline CDR1 is MNHGY and CDR2 SVAAGI. This CDR3 is built from 14 residues.

This clonotype was observed a handful of times. The rearrangement uses TRBV9 and TRBJ2-2; D tentatively reads TRBD1 or TRBD2 (5 bases each). V was pared by 4 bases and J by 4 bases, with 14 bases between. Germline lookup yields CDR1 SGDLS and CDR2 YYNGEE. This CDR3 is 15 amino acids long. The CDR3 bases are TGTGCCAGCAGCCCTATCGGGACGGCCACCGGGGAGCTGTTTTTT. Translated, it gives CASSPIGTATGELFF.

This clonotype was seen repeatedly, ten times or more. The chain links TRBV6-1 to TRBJ1-2, with D maybe TRBD1 (5 bases). Trimming pared 2 bases from V and 5 bases from J, leaving 12 bases between. The CDR3 length is 14 residues. CDR1 is MNHNS and CDR2 is SASEGT in the germline V gene. The CDR3 loop reads CASSERGGPYGYTF. In DNA, the CDR3 is TGTGCCAGCAGTGAACGGGGGGGACCGTATGGCTACACCTTC.

For this clonotype: A much more abundant neighbour one base away suggests this may be a read error. The CDR3 region is CASSPDRNSPPHF. In DNA form, the CDR3 reads TGTGCCAGCTCACCAGACAGAAATTCACCCCCCCACTTT. V and J are TRBV18 and TRBJ1-6; TRBD1 is a possible D gene (5 bases). Germline values: CDR1 KGHSH, CDR2 LQKENI. This CDR3 has 13 residues.

This clonotype was seen repeatedly, ten times or more. The CDR3 DNA follows: TGTGCCAGCAGTGGCAACAGGGTCCAGCTCAAACACGAGCAGTACTTC. Translated: CASSGNRVQLKHEQYF. V is TRBV2 and J is TRBJ2-7; tentative D call: TRBD1 (6 bases). Per germline, CDR1 SNHLY and CDR2 FYNNEI. The CDR3 totals 16 residues. Trimming took off 4 bases at V and 5 bases at J, with 21 bases between the two ends.

This clonotype was seen many times. V and J are TRBV28 and TRBJ2-7; possible D gene TRBD1, 5 bases. Germline CDR1 reads MDHEN; CDR2 reads SYDVKM. V dropped 3 bases and J dropped 5 bases, with 20 bases sitting between them. CDR3 length equals 16 residues. The CDR3 is CASSLGLWGKDDEQYF. The CDR3, as DNA: TGTGCCAGCAGTTTGGGCTTGTGGGGCAAGGACGACGAGCAGTACTTC. Full variable domain (rest looked up from reference TRBV28 and TRBJ2-7): DVKVTQSSRYLVKRTGEKVFLECVQDMDHENMFWYRQDPGLGLRLIYFSYDVKMKEKGDIPEGYSVSREKKERFSLILESASTNQTSMYLCASSLGLWGKDDEQYFGPGTRLTVT.

The chain is built from TRBV6-2 or TRBV6-3 and TRBJ2-7; TRBD2 agrees at 9 bases. The CDR3 spans 15 residues. Germline CDR1 is MNHEY and CDR2 is SVGEGT. The junction had 10 bases not matched to a gene; V was cut back by 6 bases and J by 4 bases. Written as DNA, the CDR3 is TGTGCCAGCAGAACGCGGGAGGGCCCGAATTACGAGCAGTACTTC. Protein sequence: CASRTREGPNYEQYF.

The chain couples TRBV27 to TRBJ2-5, with TRBD1 matching over 8 bases. Germline V CDR1 and CDR2: MNHEY, SMNVEV (reference sequence). This CDR3 is 16 amino acids long. Trimming removed 5 bases from V and 7 bases from J; junction bases left unmatched: 15. CDR3 loop: CASSEPDRGGRGTQYF. CDR3 nucleotide sequence: TGTGCCAGCAGTGAGCCCGACAGGGGAGGAAGAGGGACCCAGTACTTC.

Ten or more counts support this clonotype. The V call is TRBV20-1, the J call TRBJ2-1, with 13 nucleotides matching TRBD2. CDR3 length: 15 residues. Germline V gene sequence: CDR1 DFQATT, CDR2 SNEGSKA (reference sequence). Trimming cost V 5 bases and J 7 bases; bases outside gene matches: 8. CDR3 in amino acids: CSARPPGLAGNEQFF. The CDR3 nucleotides are TGCAGTGCTCGACCACCGGGACTAGCGGGAAATGAGCAGTTCTTC.

This chain connects TRBV6-2 or TRBV6-3 to TRBJ1-5, with D unclear. Germline CDR1 is MNHEY and CDR2 is SVGEGT. The germline V and J ends were trimmed by 5 bases and 2 bases, with 10 bases remaining between them. The CDR3 has 14 amino acids. CDR3 sequence (DNA): TGTGCCAGCAGTGGTGTCGGAGGCAATCAGCCCCAGCATTTT. Protein: CASSGVGGNQPQHF.

The chain employs TRBV20-1 and TRBJ2-3; 9 bases fit TRBD1. The CDR3 length is 13 residues. V gave up 6 bases and J gave up 3 bases; unmatched junction bases: 4. Germline CDR1 reads DFQATT; CDR2 reads SNEGSKA (reference sequence). The CDR3 bases are TGCAGTGCCCTGGACAGGGGAACAGATACGCAGTATTTT. The encoded protein is CSALDRGTDTQYF.

This clonotype has a count of ten or more. The chain has TRBV11-2 and TRBJ2-7; tentatively, D is TRBD1 (6 bases). Germline V lookup: CDR1 SGHAT, CDR2 FQNNGV. V gave up 1 base and J gave up 3 bases, with 10 bases separating them. The CDR3 sequence is 14 residues long. CDR3 in amino acids: CASSLVVTGYEQYF. The CDR3 DNA reads TGTGCCAGCAGCTTAGTTGTGACAGGCTACGAGCAGTACTTC. The full variable domain, rest sourced from reference TRBV11-2 and TRBJ2-7, is EAGVAQSPRYKIIEKRQSVAFWCNPISGHATLYWYQQILGQGPKLLIQFQNNGVVDDSQLPKDRFSAERLKGVDSTLKIQPAKLEDSAVYLCASSLVVTGYEQYFGPGTRLTVT.

This clonotype was counted at least ten times. The chain joins TRBV6-6 to TRBJ1-1; tentative D call: TRBD1 (6 bases). This CDR3 spans 15 amino acids. Trimming left V 0 bases short and J 1 base short, with 9 bases between. The germline V gene has CDR1 MNHNY and CDR2 SVGAGI (reference sequence). The CDR3 loop is CASSYSTGQNTEAFF. CDR3 coding DNA: TGTGCCAGCAGTTACTCGACGGGACAGAACACTGAAGCTTTCTTT.

This clonotype was observed a few times. The chain recombines TRBV7-9 with TRBJ2-6, with no clear D. This CDR3 has 16 residues. CDR1 SEHNR and CDR2 FQNEAQ come from the germline V gene (reference sequence). Trimming pared 5 bases from V and 0 bases from J, leaving 11 bases between. CDR3 protein: CASSPPTLSGANVLTF. The CDR3 coding sequence is TGTGCCAGCAGCCCCCCGACCCTCTCTGGGGCCAACGTCCTGACTTTC.

This clonotype was seen more than once but under ten times. This chain joins TRBV27 and TRBJ2-7; D is uncertain. From germline, CDR1 is MNHEY and CDR2 SMNVEV (reference sequence). Trimming removed 7 bases from V and 3 bases from J, with 4 bases in between. The CDR3 is made up of 10 amino acids. CDR3 region: CASNHYEQYF. In nucleotides, the CDR3 is TGTGCCAGCAATCACTACGAGCAGTACTTC.

This chain joins TRBV12-3 or TRBV12-4 and TRBJ2-3; D is ambiguous. Deletions cut 6 bases from V and 4 bases from J, with 17 bases between. The CDR3 covers 15 residues. CDR3 loop: CASSVTLPTADTQYF. The CDR3 bases are TGTGCCAGCAGCGTAACCCTTCCCACCGCAGATACGCAGTATTTT.